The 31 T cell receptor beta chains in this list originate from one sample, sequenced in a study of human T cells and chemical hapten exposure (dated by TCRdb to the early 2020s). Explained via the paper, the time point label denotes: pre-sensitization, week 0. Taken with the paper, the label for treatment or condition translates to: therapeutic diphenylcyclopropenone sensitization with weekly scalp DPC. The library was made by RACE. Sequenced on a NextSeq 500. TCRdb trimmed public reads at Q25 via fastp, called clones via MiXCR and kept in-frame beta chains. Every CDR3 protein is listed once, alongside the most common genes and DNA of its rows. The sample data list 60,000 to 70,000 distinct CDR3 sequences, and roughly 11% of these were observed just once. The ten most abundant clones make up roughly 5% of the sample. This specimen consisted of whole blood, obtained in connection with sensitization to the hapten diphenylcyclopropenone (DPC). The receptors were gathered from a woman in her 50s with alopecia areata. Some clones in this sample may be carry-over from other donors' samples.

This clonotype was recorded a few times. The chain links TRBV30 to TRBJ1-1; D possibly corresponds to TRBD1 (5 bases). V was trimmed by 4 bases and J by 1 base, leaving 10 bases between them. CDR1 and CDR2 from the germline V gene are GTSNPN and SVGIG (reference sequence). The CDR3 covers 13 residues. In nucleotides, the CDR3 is TGTGCCTGGAAAAAACAGGCGAACACTGAAGCTTTCTTT. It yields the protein CAWKKQANTEAFF.

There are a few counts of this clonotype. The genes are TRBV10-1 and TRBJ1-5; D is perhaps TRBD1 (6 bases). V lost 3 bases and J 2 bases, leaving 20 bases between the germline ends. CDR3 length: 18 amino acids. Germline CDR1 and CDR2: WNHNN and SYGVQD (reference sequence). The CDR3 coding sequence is TGCGCCAGCAGTGAAGGACAGACCTTAAGCGGGTGCAATCAGCCCCAGCATTTT. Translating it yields CASSEGQTLSGCNQPQHF.

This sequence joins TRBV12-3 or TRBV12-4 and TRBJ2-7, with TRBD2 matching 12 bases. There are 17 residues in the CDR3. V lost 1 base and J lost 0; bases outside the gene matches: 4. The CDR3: CASSLGTSGTSSYEQYF. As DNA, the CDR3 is TGTGCCAGCAGTTTAGGGACTAGCGGGACTAGCTCCTACGAGCAGTACTTC.

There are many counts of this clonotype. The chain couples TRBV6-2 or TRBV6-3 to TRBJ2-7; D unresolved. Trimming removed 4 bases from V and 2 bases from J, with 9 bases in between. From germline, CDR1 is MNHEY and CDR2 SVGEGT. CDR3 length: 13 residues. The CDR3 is CASSLTAPYEQYF. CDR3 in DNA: TGTGCCAGCAGTTTAACTGCTCCCTACGAGCAGTACTTC.

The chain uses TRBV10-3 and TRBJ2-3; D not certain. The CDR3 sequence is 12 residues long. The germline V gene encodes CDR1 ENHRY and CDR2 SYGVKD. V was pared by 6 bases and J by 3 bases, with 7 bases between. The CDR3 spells CAISRATDTQYF. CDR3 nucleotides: TGTGCCATCAGCCGTGCTACAGATACGCAGTATTTT.

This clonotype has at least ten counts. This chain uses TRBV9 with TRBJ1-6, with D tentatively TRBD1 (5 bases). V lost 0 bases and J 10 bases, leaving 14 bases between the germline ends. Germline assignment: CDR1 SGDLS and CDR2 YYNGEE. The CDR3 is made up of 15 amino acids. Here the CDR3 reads CASSVAARGGSPLHF. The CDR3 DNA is TGTGCCAGCAGCGTAGCGGCTCGGGGGGGATCACCCCTCCACTTT.

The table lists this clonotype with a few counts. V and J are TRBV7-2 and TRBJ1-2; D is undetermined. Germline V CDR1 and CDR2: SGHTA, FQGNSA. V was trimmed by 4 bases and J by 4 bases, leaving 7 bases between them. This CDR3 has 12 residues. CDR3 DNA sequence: TGTGCCAGCAGCTATACAGCCTATGGCTACACCTTC. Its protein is CASSYTAYGYTF.

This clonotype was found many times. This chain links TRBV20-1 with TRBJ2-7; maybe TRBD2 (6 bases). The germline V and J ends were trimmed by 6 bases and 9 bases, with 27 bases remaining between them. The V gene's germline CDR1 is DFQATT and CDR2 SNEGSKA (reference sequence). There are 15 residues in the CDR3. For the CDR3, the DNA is TGCAGTGCCCGAGGGAGGACATTTGGGGAATTGGTGCAGTACTTC. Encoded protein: CSARGRTFGELVQYF.

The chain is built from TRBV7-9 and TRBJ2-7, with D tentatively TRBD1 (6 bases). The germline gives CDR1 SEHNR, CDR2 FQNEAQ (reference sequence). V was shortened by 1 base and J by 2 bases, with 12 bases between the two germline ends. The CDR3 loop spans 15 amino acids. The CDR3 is CASSLDMDRAYEQYF. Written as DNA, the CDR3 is TGTGCCAGCAGCTTAGATATGGACAGAGCCTACGAGCAGTACTTC.

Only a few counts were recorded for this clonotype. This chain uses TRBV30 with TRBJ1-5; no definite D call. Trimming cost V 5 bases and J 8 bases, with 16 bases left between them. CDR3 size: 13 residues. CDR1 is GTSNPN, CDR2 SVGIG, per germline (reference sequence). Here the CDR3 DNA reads TGTGCCTGGGGACGGAACAGCGATAAGCCCCAGCATTTT. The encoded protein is CAWGRNSDKPQHF.

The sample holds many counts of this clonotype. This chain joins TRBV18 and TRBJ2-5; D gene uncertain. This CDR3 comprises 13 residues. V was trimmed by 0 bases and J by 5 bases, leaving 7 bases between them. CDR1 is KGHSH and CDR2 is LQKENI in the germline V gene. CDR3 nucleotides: TGTGCCAGCTCACCACCGGTCCGGGAGACCCAGTACTTC. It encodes CASSPPVRETQYF.

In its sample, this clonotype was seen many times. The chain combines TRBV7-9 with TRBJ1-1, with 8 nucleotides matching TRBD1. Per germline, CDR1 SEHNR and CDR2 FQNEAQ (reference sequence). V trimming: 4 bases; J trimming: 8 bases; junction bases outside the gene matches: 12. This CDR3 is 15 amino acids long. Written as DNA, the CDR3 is TGTGCCAGCAGCTCGGGACAGGACCATCCGGGAGAAGCTTTCTTT. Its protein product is CASSSGQDHPGEAFF.

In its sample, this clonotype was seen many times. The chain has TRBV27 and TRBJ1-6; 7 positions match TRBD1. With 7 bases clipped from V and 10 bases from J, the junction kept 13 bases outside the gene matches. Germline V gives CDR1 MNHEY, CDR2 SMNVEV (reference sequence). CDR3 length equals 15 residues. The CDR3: CASTPRETGASPLHF. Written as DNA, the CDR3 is TGTGCCAGCACACCCCGGGAAACAGGGGCCTCACCCCTCCACTTT.

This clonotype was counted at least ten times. The CDR3 reads CSAEGQAYEQYF. In nucleotides, the CDR3 is TGCAGTGCGGAGGGACAGGCCTACGAGCAGTACTTC. The V call is TRBV20-1, the J call TRBJ2-7; 8 positions match TRBD1. The CDR3 runs 12 residues. CDR1 and CDR2 from the germline V gene are DFQATT and SNEGSKA (reference sequence). V shed 6 bases, J shed 2 bases, and the junction held 3 bases outside the gene matches.

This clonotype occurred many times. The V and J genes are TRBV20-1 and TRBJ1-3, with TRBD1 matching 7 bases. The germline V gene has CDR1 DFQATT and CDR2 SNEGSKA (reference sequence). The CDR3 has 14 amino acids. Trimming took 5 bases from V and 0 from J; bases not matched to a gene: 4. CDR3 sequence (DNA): TGCAGTGCTGGACAGGTCGGCTCTGGAAACACCATATATTTT. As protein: CSAGQVGSGNTIYF.

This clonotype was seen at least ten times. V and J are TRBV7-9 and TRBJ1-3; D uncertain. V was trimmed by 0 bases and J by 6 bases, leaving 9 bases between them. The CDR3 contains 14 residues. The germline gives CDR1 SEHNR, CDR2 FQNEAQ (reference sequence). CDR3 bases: TGTGCCAGCAGCTTAGCCCCCCGGAAAAACACCATATATTTT. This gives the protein CASSLAPRKNTIYF.

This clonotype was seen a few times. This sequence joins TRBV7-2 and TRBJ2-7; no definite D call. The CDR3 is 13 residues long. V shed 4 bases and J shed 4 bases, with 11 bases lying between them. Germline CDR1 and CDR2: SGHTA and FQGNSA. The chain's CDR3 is CASSSPRRYEQYF. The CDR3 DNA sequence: TGTGCCAGCAGCTCCCCGAGGAGATACGAGCAGTACTTC.

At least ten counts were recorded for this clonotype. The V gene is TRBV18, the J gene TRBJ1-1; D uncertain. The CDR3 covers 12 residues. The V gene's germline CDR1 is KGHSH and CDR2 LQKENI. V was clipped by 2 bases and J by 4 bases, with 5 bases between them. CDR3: CASSPGVTEAFF. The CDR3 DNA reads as TGTGCCAGCTCACCAGGGGTCACTGAAGCTTTCTTT.

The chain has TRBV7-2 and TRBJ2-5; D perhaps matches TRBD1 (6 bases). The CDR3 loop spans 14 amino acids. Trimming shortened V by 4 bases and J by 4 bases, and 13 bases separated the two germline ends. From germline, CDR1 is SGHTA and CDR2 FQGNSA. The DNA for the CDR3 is TGTGCCAGCAGCTCCAGGGGACCGACAGAGACCCAGTACTTC. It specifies CASSSRGPTETQYF. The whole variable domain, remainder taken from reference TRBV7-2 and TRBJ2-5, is GAGVSQSPSNKVTEKGKDVELRCDPISGHTALYWYRQSLGQGLEFLIYFQGNSAPDKSGLPSDRFSAERTGGSVSTLTIQRTQQEDSAVYLCASSSRGPTETQYFGPGTRLLVL.

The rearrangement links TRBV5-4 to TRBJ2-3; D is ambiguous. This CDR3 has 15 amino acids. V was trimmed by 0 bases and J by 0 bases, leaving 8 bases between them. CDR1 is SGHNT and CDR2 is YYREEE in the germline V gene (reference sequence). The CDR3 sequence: CASSLEGRSTDTQYF. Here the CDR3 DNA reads TGTGCCAGCAGCTTGGAGGGAAGGAGCACAGATACGCAGTATTTT. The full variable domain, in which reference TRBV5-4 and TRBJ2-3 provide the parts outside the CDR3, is ETGVTQSPTHLIKTRGQQVTLRCSSQSGHNTVSWYQQALGQGPQFIFQYYREEENGRGNFPPRFSGLQFPNYSSELNVNALELDDSALYLCASSLEGRSTDTQYFGPGTRLTVL.

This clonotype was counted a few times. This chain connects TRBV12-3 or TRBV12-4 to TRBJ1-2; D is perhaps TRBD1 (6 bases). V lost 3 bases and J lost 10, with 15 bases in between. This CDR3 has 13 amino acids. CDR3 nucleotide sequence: TGTGCCAGCAGTTTTCGACAGGCCCACCTCTACACCTTC. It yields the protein CASSFRQAHLYTF.

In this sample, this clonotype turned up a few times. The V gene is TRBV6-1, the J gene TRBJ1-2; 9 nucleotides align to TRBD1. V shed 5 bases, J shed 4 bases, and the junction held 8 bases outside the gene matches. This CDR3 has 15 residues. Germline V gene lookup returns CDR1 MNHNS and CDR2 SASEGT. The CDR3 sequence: CASSQTGTGRYGYTF. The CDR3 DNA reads TGTGCCAGCAGTCAAACCGGGACAGGGCGCTATGGCTACACCTTC.

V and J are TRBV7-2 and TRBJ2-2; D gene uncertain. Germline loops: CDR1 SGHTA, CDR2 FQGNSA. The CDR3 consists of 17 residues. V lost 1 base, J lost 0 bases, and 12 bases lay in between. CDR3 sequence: CASSLELRITNTGELFF. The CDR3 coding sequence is TGTGCCAGCAGCTTAGAATTAAGGATAACGAACACCGGGGAGCTGTTTTTT.

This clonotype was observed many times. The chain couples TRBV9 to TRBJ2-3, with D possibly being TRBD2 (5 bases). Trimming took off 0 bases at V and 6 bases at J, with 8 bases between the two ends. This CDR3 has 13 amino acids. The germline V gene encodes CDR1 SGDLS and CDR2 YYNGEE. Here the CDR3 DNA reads TGTGCCAGCAGCGTAGTTGAGGGCGATACGCAGTATTTT. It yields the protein CASSVVEGDTQYF. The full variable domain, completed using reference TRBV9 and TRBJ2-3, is DSGVTQTPKHLITATGQRVTLRCSPRSGDLSVYWYQQSLDQGLQFLIQYYNGEERAKGNILERFSAQQFPDLHSELNLSSLELGDSALYFCASSVVEGDTQYFGPGTRLTVL.

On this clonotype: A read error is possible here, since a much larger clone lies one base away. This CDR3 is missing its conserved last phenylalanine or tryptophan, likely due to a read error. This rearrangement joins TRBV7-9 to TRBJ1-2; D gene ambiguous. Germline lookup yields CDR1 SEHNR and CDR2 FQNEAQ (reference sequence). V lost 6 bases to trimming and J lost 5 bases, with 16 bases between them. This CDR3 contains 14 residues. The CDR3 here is CASSHTRRRYGYTS. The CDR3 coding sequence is TGTGCCAGCAGTCACACCCGGAGGAGGTATGGCTACACCTCC.

The CDR3 reads CASSTWNGEPQHF. The CDR3 DNA reads TGTGCCAGCAGTACCTGGAATGGGGAGCCCCAGCATTTT. V is TRBV2 and J is TRBJ1-5; D is ambiguous. V was clipped by 5 bases and J by 8 bases, with 13 bases between them. The CDR3 consists of 13 residues. The V gene's germline CDR1 is SNHLY and CDR2 FYNNEI.

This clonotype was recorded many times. CDR3 protein: CASSFPAGTVRGEAFF. Written as DNA, the CDR3 is TGTGCCAGCAGCTTCCCGGCCGGGACAGTGAGAGGTGAGGCTTTCTTT. This sequence joins TRBV7-9 and TRBJ1-1; TRBD1 aligns across 7 bases. Germline CDR1 reads SEHNR; CDR2 reads FQNEAQ (reference sequence). With 3 bases clipped from V and 11 bases from J, the junction kept 18 bases outside the gene matches. The CDR3 has 16 residues.

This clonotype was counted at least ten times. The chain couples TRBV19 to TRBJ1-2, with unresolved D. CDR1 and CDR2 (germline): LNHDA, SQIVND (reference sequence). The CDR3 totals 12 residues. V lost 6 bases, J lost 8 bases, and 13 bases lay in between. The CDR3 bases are TGTGCCAGTAGAACGGAAACATGGGGCTACACCTTC. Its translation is CASRTETWGYTF.

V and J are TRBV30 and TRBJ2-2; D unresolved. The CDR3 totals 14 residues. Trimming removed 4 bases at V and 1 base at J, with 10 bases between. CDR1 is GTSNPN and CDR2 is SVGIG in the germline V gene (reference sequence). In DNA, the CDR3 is TGTGCCTGGACTCAAGGTCGGAACACCGGGGAGCTGTTTTTT. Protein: CAWTQGRNTGELFF.

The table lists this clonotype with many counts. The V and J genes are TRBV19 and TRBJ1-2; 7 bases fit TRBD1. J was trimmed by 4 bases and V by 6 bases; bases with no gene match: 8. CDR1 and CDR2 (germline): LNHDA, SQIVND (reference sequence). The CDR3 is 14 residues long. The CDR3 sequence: CASSLQGKGYGYTF. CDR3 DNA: TGTGCCAGTAGCCTACAGGGGAAGGGCTATGGCTACACCTTC.

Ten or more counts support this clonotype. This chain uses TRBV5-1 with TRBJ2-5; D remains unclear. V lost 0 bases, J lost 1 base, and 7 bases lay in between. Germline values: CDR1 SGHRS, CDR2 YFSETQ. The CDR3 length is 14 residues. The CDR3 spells CASSLEKAQETQYF. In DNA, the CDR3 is TGCGCCAGCAGCTTGGAAAAAGCCCAAGAGACCCAGTACTTC.